This T cell receptor beta chain is drawn from a study of cytomegalovirus exposure and HLA in healthy donors. The study's findings and limits: Compared with the approximately 680-donor mean, an Asian-associated ancestry cluster reportedly had fewer N-insertions, according to a later analysis. Most TCR sequences showed up rarely, but some public TCRs showed up in many donors.

About this clone: No antigen is known for it.

13 Jbeta primers and 60 Vbeta primers were used for the PCR. Data came from immunoSEQ multiplex PCR; TCRdb stores just in-frame clones and leaves some out. The table shows some 120,000 clones, with around 62% occurring only once. Germline lookup yields CDR1 GTSNPN and CDR2 SVGIG (reference sequence). The CDR3 is 12 residues long. V was trimmed by 8 bases and J by 2 bases, leaving 11 bases between them. The chain has TRBV30 and TRBJ2-3, with unresolved D. The clonotype comes from a woman aged 40 to 50 in good health and CMV-seropositive. Material: PBMCs. CDR3 sequence reads: CAHTDYTDTQYF. The CDR3 region has the DNA TGTGCCCACACCGATTACACAGATACGCAGTATTTT.